The source of this TCR beta chain is a study of blood T cell repertoires in COVID-19 (dated by TCRdb to the early 2020s). Background for the entire study: Samples covering the acute and convalescent phases of COVID-19 were provided by collaborators in the United States, Italy and Spain. The material from the prospective study consisted of cDNA or gDNA derived from T cells, B-cell-depleted T cells, or PBMCs. The dataset comprised deeply sampled blood TCRbeta repertoires from subjects exposed to, actively infected with, or recovered from COVID-19. The repertoires were made available in a free public database intended to serve as a resource for research on the immune response to SARS-CoV-2. Samples were obtained from the ongoing ImmuneRACE study (first 160 participants) and from some 1,200 subjects provided by 6 global collaborators. A de-identified subject ID, COVID-19 status, age in years and sex were almost always included in the sample metadata. Where available, HLA class I and class II types were taken from metadata supplied by the sample provider and were not determined by assay-based typing.

TCRbeta CDR3 regions were amplified from genomic DNA by means of the immunoSEQ Assay, a bias-controlled multiplex PCR. From the authors' description of their analysis: The number of nucleated cells in each sample was estimated by amplification of reference gene primers within the assay. To quantify the absolute abundance of each unique TCRbeta CDR3 rearrangement, sequence reads were collapsed and filtered. For each sample, productive Simpson clonality was calculated as the square root of Simpson's diversity index over productive rearrangements. Imported from immuneACCESS, the table was reduced by TCRdb to in-frame sequences with V and J called. These copies leave out some clones; in studies compared against another copy, an unresolved V gene accounts for under half, and the cause of the remainder is not known. V and J calls plus clone size are reproduced from that table; the DNA served to infer D and trimming. The sample table records about 100,000 clones; 91% of these occur just once. The ten largest clones add up to roughly 1.8% of the sample.

Overall study results and their limits: How much clinical and demographic metadata was included differed by source and by participant, and the metadata was provided uncurated.

The collaborating institutions used their own protocols to collect whole blood in K2EDTA tubes. For TCRbeta analysis, collaborators shipped samples in one of three forms: frozen whole blood, isolated PBMCs, or DNA extracted from either of those sample types. Per the germline V gene, LGHNA is the CDR1 and YSLEER is the CDR2. The V end loses 0 bases and the J end loses 3 bases, and a stretch of 6 bases separates them. The CDR3 runs 13 residues from the cysteine to the phenylalanine. Only CDR3 DNA remains: 39 bases, in frame from the first base. About this clone itself: Its antigen is still unknown. It has no much larger one-base neighbor in the sample; base qualities were not kept.

The sequenced material came from peripheral blood. This clonotype was sampled from a human donor with active COVID-19. The donor label of this sample is uncertain. The sequence is built from TRBV4-3 and TRBJ2-7; the D gene is perhaps TRBD1, from 6 matching bases. The CDR3 region reads CASSQEQGYEQYF. The base sequence is TGCGCCAGCAGCCAAGAACAGGGCTACGAGCAGTACTTC.